Listed here is a single TCR beta chain. Following a re-call of the 5' RACE reads, TCRdb has one entry per CDR3 protein and lacks DNA. The ten most abundant clones cover roughly 18% of a sample with about 110,000 distinct CDR3 sequences. The data belong to a study of T cells expressing NK-cell markers. Germline-derived CDR1 and CDR2 are MNHNY and SVGAGI (reference sequence). The CDR3 is 13 amino acids. This chain uses TRBV6-6 with TRBJ2-5; TCRdb selects TRBD2, and the lack of DNA leaves this call unchecked. The sequence derives from a woman aged 18 to 75 in good health. Input material: blood T cells: a sorted CD56 or NKG2C T cell subset, CD4+ or CD8+ T cells, or bulk PBMC T cells (not recorded which). The CDR3 protein is CASTNLGELEEYF.